This TCR beta chain was identified during a study of cytomegalovirus exposure and HLA in healthy donors. Overall study findings and caveats: Later work associated approximately 17,000 TCR beta sequences with HLA alleles at 0.05 false discovery rate. Differences between HLA loci emerged in a later analysis of TCR association rates, with DRB1 most and HLA-C fewest. Most TCR sequences showed up rarely, but some public TCRs showed up in many donors.

In regard to this clone: Its antigen is currently unknown.

PCR employed 60 Vbeta and 13 Jbeta primers. Clones were sequenced by immunoSEQ multiplex PCR, and TCRdb holds only the in-frame ones, with some missing. The sample holds roughly 160,000 clones, more than 80% seen once. This TCR was recovered from a male donor in good health and CMV-seronegative. Sample: PBMCs.

CDR3 DNA: TGTGCCAGCAGCTTGGGCAGGGGAACATCTGGAAACACCATATATTTT. Amino acid sequence: CASSLGRGTSGNTIYF. V usage is TRBV5-4 and J usage is TRBJ1-3; D is possibly TRBD1 (6 bases). V lost 0 bases and J 1 base, leaving 11 bases between the germline ends. Germline-derived CDR1 and CDR2 are SGHNT and YYREEE (reference sequence). The CDR3 spans 16 residues. Together with reference TRBV5-4 and TRBJ1-3, the CDR3 gives the full variable domain: ETGVTQSPTHLIKTRGQQVTLRCSSQSGHNTVSWYQQALGQGPQFIFQYYREEENGRGNFPPRFSGLQFPNYSSELNVNALELDDSALYLCASSLGRGTSGNTIYFGEGSWLTVV.